This passage covers 30 T cell receptor beta chains from one sample sequenced in a study of metastatic and nonmetastatic thyroid tumors. Until they underwent thyroid surgery, no patient had received any treatment. MiXCR reprocessed the PCR reads for TCRdb. The sample has some 86,000 clones; roughly an eighth are singletons. The sequencing sample was made of tumor tissue. These receptors were taken from a female donor with papillary thyroid cancer or a benign thyroid nodule (not recorded which). Some clones in this sample may be carry-over from other donors' samples.

This clone was counted at least ten times. The CDR3 reads CASSYSGGGQARETQYF. The DNA of the CDR3 is TGTGCCAGCAGTTACTCAGGAGGGGGCCAGGCGAGGGAGACCCAGTACTTC. V is TRBV6-5 and J is TRBJ2-5; D is perhaps TRBD1 (7 bases). Germline V lookup: CDR1 MNHEY, CDR2 SVGAGI. With 0 bases removed from V and 5 bases from J, the gap between germline ends came to 19 bases. The CDR3 is 17 amino acids.

A few counts support this clone. This may arise from a read error, as a much more abundant clone is one base away. The chain combines TRBV19 with TRBJ2-1; the D is unclear. Germline CDR1 LNHDA, CDR2 SQIVND (reference sequence). V lost 6 bases and J 12 bases, leaving 12 bases between the germline ends. The CDR3 is 11 residues long. The CDR3 loop is CASSQLWGQFF. The CDR3 DNA reads TGTGCCAGTAGCCAATTATGGGGGCAGTTCTTC.

This clone has more than one count but fewer than ten. A read error may be the cause here, since a much bigger clone is one base away. Other nucleotide sequences in the sample specify the same CDR3. The rearrangement uses TRBV6-1 and TRBJ2-3, with TRBD2 as a possible D gene (5 bases). Germline values: CDR1 MNHNS, CDR2 SASEGT. This CDR3 has 14 amino acids. CDR3: CASRKGEGSDTQYF. As DNA, the CDR3 is TGTGCCAGCAGGAAGGGAGAGGGATCAGATACTCAGTATTTT.

At least ten counts were recorded for this clone. The V call is TRBV5-1, the J call TRBJ1-2; 7 bases are shared with TRBD1. This CDR3 contains 15 residues. Trimming removed 0 bases from V and 4 bases from J; junction bases left unmatched: 6. Germline lookup yields CDR1 SGHRS and CDR2 YFSETQ. Written as DNA, the CDR3 is TGCGCCAGCAGCTTGGGAGCAGGGGGGGGCTATGGCTACACCTTC. Its protein is CASSLGAGGGYGYTF.

The table lists this clone with many counts. Within the sample, other DNA sequences also encode this same CDR3. This chain joins TRBV7-2 and TRBJ2-5, with 11 bases lining up with TRBD2. V shed 5 bases, J shed 8 bases, and the junction held 10 bases outside the gene matches. This CDR3 comprises 15 residues. Germline values: CDR1 SGHTA, CDR2 FQGNSA. Here the CDR3 DNA reads TGTGCCAGCAGCCTTGACTTGCTAGCGGGAGGAACCCAGTACTTC. Amino acid sequence: CASSLDLLAGGTQYF.

This chain joins TRBV30 and TRBJ2-6; D may match TRBD1 or TRBD2 (5 bases each). With 1 base removed from V and 4 bases from J, the gap between germline ends came to 8 bases. In germline, CDR1 is GTSNPN, CDR2 SVGIG (reference sequence). CDR3 size: 14 residues. CDR3 in amino acids: CAWSGGMGANVLTF. For the CDR3, the DNA is TGTGCCTGGAGTGGGGGGATGGGGGCCAACGTCCTGACTTTC.

The rearrangement joins TRBV30 to TRBJ1-5, with a possible D match to TRBD1 (5 bases). Trimming shortened V by 2 bases and J by 7 bases, and 15 bases separated the two germline ends. CDR1 is GTSNPN, CDR2 SVGIG, per germline (reference sequence). This CDR3 is built from 14 residues. The DNA for the CDR3 is TGTGCCTGGAGTCTTGAGGGGTCGAGGCAGCCCCAGCATTTT. It is translated as CAWSLEGSRQPQHF.

This chain links TRBV9 with TRBJ2-5; 7 bases are a match to TRBD2. The CDR3 spans 14 residues. J was trimmed by 5 bases and V by 0 bases; bases with no gene match: 4. Germline CDR1 SGDLS, CDR2 YYNGEE. As DNA, the CDR3 is TGTGCCAGCAGCGTAGGGAACGGGGGGGAGACCCAGTACTTC. Amino acids: CASSVGNGGETQYF.

This clone was recorded many times. This chain links TRBV7-9 with TRBJ2-1; TRBD2 might be the D (5 bases). Trimming pared 4 bases from V and 1 base from J, leaving 8 bases between. The germline CDR1 and CDR2 sequences are SEHNR and FQNEAQ (reference sequence). The CDR3 is 14 amino acids. The CDR3 spells CASSSVASYNEQFF. DNA for the CDR3: TGTGCCAGCAGCTCGGTAGCGTCCTACAATGAGCAGTTCTTC.

Concerning this clone: Here the CDR3 omits its conserved ending phenylalanine or tryptophan, so a read error is the likely source. The V gene is TRBV2, the J gene TRBJ2-7; D perhaps matches TRBD2 (6 bases). The CDR3 loop spans 13 amino acids. CDR1 SNHLY and CDR2 FYNNEI come from the germline V gene. Trimming stripped 8 bases from V and 0 bases from J, with 11 bases between. This CDR3 reads CASGSGISYEQYL. The CDR3 DNA follows: TGTGCCAGCGGTAGCGGAATCTCCTACGAGCAGTACCTC.

This clone appeared many times. This chain links TRBV11-2 with TRBJ2-1; D possibly corresponds to TRBD2 (6 bases). The germline V and J ends were trimmed by 2 bases and 5 bases, with 16 bases remaining between them. Germline lookup yields CDR1 SGHAT and CDR2 FQNNGV. The CDR3 contains 16 residues. The CDR3 nucleotides read TGTGCCAGCAGCTTAATGGCTTCCCGGGGGAACAATGAGCAGTTCTTC. Translated, it gives CASSLMASRGNNEQFF.

This clone was seen repeatedly, ten times or more. The rearrangement joins TRBV29-1 to TRBJ2-5; D might be TRBD2 (5 bases). Germline V CDR1 and CDR2: SQVTM, ANQGSEA. The germline V and J ends were trimmed by 1 base and 5 bases, with 17 bases remaining between them. The CDR3 covers 15 residues. The CDR3 coding sequence is TGCAGCGTTGAAGGGCGAGGAGGTTATTTGGAGACCCAGTACTTC. Translated: CSVEGRGGYLETQYF.

Ten or more counts support this clone. The V call is TRBV7-3, the J call TRBJ2-1; 12 bases agree with TRBD2. Unmatched junction bases numbered 9, after V lost 5 bases and J lost 1 base. Germline CDR1 is SGHTA and CDR2 is FQGTGA. The CDR3 runs 18 residues. CDR3 bases: TGTGCCAGCAGCCTTTTTGGGGGACTAGCGGGTTCCTACAATGAGCAGTTCTTC. Protein sequence: CASSLFGGLAGSYNEQFF.

Worth noting for this clone: With a much larger clone just one base away, this may be a read error. The V call is TRBV6-1, the J call TRBJ2-3; 7 bases agree with TRBD1. Germline V gene data show CDR1 as MNHNS and CDR2 as SASEGT. V lost 9 bases, J lost 3 bases, and 12 bases stayed unmatched. The CDR3 totals 15 residues. CDR3 DNA sequence: TGTGCCAGGCAGGGGGAACGGAGATCTACAGATACGCAGTATTTT. This sequence encodes CARQGERRSTDTQYF.

The sample holds a few counts of this clone. The junction shows a germline mismatch at one end, possibly a read error. CDR3 coding DNA: TGTGCCAGCACCCAAGGACTAGCGGTAGTTGGTTCCTACAATGGGCAGTTCTTC. It codes for CASTQGLAVVGSYNGQFF. The V gene is TRBV6-5, the J gene TRBJ2-1; the match to TRBD2 covers 10 bases. The germline gives CDR1 MNHEY, CDR2 SVGAGI. This CDR3 is 18 amino acids long.

The chain joins TRBV29-1 to TRBJ1-3; TRBD1 might be the D (6 bases). The germline V gene encodes CDR1 SQVTM and CDR2 ANQGSEA. CDR3 length: 13 amino acids. V lost 6 bases to trimming and J lost 4 bases, with 13 bases between them. The CDR3 protein is CSVVDRGGNTIYF. Here the CDR3 DNA reads TGCAGCGTCGTGGACAGAGGAGGAAACACCATATATTTT.

Ten or more counts support this clone. The gene calls are TRBV27 and TRBJ2-5; 7 bases match TRBD2. The CDR3 runs to 14 residues. Germline values: CDR1 MNHEY, CDR2 SMNVEV (reference sequence). The ends lost 3 bases at V and 5 bases at J; junction bases unmatched: 6. The CDR3 is CASSLLAVGETQYF. Here the CDR3 DNA reads TGTGCCAGCAGTTTGCTAGCGGTGGGGGAGACCCAGTACTTC.

This clone occurred many times. The chain combines TRBV6-1 with TRBJ2-7, with 11 bases matching TRBD1. Germline-derived CDR1 and CDR2 are MNHNS and SASEGT. The CDR3 sequence is 13 residues long. Trimming at V came to 6 bases and at J to 3 bases, leaving 1 base not matched to a gene. CDR3 region: CASRGTGGYEQYF. In nucleotides, the CDR3 is TGTGCCAGCAGAGGGACAGGGGGCTACGAGCAGTACTTC.

In this sample, this clone turned up many times. The chain couples TRBV29-1 to TRBJ1-2; 7 bases are shared with TRBD1. Germline CDR1 and CDR2: SQVTM and ANQGSEA. With V trimmed by 1 base and J by 4 bases, 9 bases remained unmatched. CDR3 size: 15 residues. The DNA for the CDR3 is TGCAGCGTTGAAGGGAACGACAGGGTTCCCTATGGCTACACCTTC. This translates into CSVEGNDRVPYGYTF.

Points on this clone: This sequence may be a read error, since a much larger clone differs from it by one base. This chain joins TRBV5-4 and TRBJ2-3; D not certain. Germline values: CDR1 SGHNT, CDR2 YYREEE (reference sequence). Trimming shortened V by 4 bases and J by 1 base, and 13 bases separated the two germline ends. The CDR3 runs 15 residues. CDR3 protein: CASSTSGLCTDTQYF. CDR3 nucleotides: TGTGCCAGCAGCACATCCGGGCTCTGCACAGATACGCAGTATTTT. Filled out from reference TRBV5-4 and TRBJ2-3, the complete variable domain reads ETGVTQSPTHLIKTRGQQVTLRCSSQSGHNTVSWYQQALGQGPQFIFQYYREEENGRGNFPPRFSGLQFPNYSSELNVNALELDDSALYLCASSTSGLCTDTQYFGPGTRLTVL.

In this sample, this clone turned up many times. The genes are TRBV6-1 and TRBJ2-7; D is ambiguous. The germline V gene has CDR1 MNHNS and CDR2 SASEGT. Trimming took off 6 bases at V and 3 bases at J, with 9 bases between the two ends. The CDR3 sequence is 12 residues long. The CDR3 is CASRPNSYEQYF. DNA of the CDR3: TGTGCCAGCAGACCCAACAGCTACGAGCAGTACTTC.

DNA of the CDR3: TGCAGTGCTAGACTGCGGGTACGATACGAGCAGTACTTC. This gives the protein CSARLRVRYEQYF. The chain combines TRBV20-1 with TRBJ2-7; weak D call: TRBD2 (5 bases). This CDR3 spans 13 amino acids. Trimming left V 2 bases short and J 4 bases short, with 12 bases between. Germline CDR1 and CDR2: DFQATT and SNEGSKA (reference sequence).

This clone was seen ten or more times. The chain joins TRBV12-3 or TRBV12-4 to TRBJ2-7; D is perhaps TRBD1 (5 bases). Trimming stripped 7 bases from V and 0 bases from J, with 19 bases between. There are 16 residues in the CDR3. This CDR3 reads CASKPGLRQSSYEQYF. The DNA for the CDR3 is TGTGCCAGCAAGCCGGGCCTCAGACAGAGCTCCTACGAGCAGTACTTC.

About this clone itself: With a much larger clone just one base away, this may be a read error. The DNA of the CDR3 is TGCGCCAGCAGACACGATCCGGTGGCAGTCTCCTACGAGCAGTACTTC. This encodes CASRHDPVAVSYEQYF. The chain recombines TRBV4-1 with TRBJ2-7, with D uncertain. Germline V gene data show CDR1 as MGHRA and CDR2 as YSYEKL. The CDR3 contains 16 residues. The V gene lost 6 bases and the J gene lost 0 bases, with 18 bases spanning the gap.

Regarding this clone: A read error may be the cause here, since a much bigger clone is one base away. The CDR3 sequence is CSAIGTTGYFEKLFF. CDR3 bases: TGCAGTGCTATTGGAACGACAGGGTACTTTGAAAAACTGTTTTTT. The J gene is TRBJ1-4, the V gene TRBV20-1; 7 nucleotides agree with TRBD1. This CDR3 is built from 15 residues. Trimming at V came to 4 bases and at J to 7 bases, leaving 12 bases not matched to a gene. The germline V gene has CDR1 DFQATT and CDR2 SNEGSKA (reference sequence).

Note on this clone: One base away lies a much larger clone, so this may be a sequencing read error. This chain joins TRBV5-1 and TRBJ1-1; D is unclear. CDR1 is SGHRS, CDR2 YFSETQ, per germline. This CDR3 comprises 13 residues. CDR3 sequence reads: CASSPITNTGAFF. The CDR3 DNA reads TGCGCCAGCAGCCCTATCACGAACACTGGAGCTTTCTTT.

In its sample, this clone was seen many times. The genes are TRBV6-2 or TRBV6-3 and TRBJ2-1, with D unresolved. CDR3 length: 16 amino acids. CDR1 MNHEY and CDR2 SVGEGT come from the germline V gene. V gave up 2 bases and J gave up 8 bases, with 19 bases separating them. The CDR3 spells CASSYGPDHPSDEQFF. DNA for the CDR3: TGTGCCAGCAGTTACGGCCCCGACCATCCAAGCGATGAGCAGTTCTTC.

Of note for this clone: This may be a read error, as it is one base from a much larger clone. The CDR3 is CASSYGFGNHPQHF. The CDR3 DNA follows: TGTGCCAGCAGTTACGGGTTCGGGAATCATCCCCAGCATTTT. V usage is TRBV6-2 or TRBV6-3 and J usage is TRBJ1-5; D not certain. CDR1 is MNHEY, CDR2 SVGEGT, per germline. The CDR3 length is 14 residues.

A word on this clone: A read error is possible here, since a much larger clone lies one base away. The V call is TRBV6-1, the J call TRBJ1-2; 7 positions agree with TRBD1. The CDR3 totals 13 residues. CDR1 and CDR2 (germline): MNHNS, SASEGT. In nucleotides, the CDR3 is TGTGCCAGCAGGAGACAGGGCAGCTATGTCTACACCTTC. Translated, it gives CASRRQGSYVYTF.

Ten or more counts support this clone. The chain carries TRBV20-1 and TRBJ2-3; TRBD2 agrees at 7 bases. The CDR3 totals 14 residues. Trimming removed 1 base from V and 4 bases from J; junction bases left unmatched: 5. From germline, CDR1 is DFQATT and CDR2 SNEGSKA (reference sequence). The CDR3 region is CSARGGGSADTQYF. The CDR3 DNA is TGCAGTGCTAGAGGAGGCGGGAGTGCAGATACGCAGTATTTT.